The 10 T cell receptor beta chains in this list originate from one sample, sequenced in a study of CD8+ T cells in alopecia areata listed by TCRdb under 2018. Receptor amplification or capture employed the immunoSEQ multiplex PCR assay. RNA was extracted from all samples and reverse transcribed into cDNA as template for TCR sequencing. In its TCRdb copy, this immuneACCESS table keeps in-frame sequences only and misses some clones. Where compared with another copy, unresolved V genes explain less than half of these, and the others have no known cause. The sample table contains around 200,000 clones; only one count was recorded for roughly 64% of them. 10% to 15% of the sample is taken by the ten largest. The time point label corresponds to: around 22 weeks on oral tofacitinib. What this sample's treatment or condition label stands for: oral pan-JAK inhibitor, 5-10 mg twice daily. Sample: CD8+ T cells sorted from blood, taken at week 24, from a patient treated with tofacitinib. The origin of the receptors is a human donor with alopecia areata.

The V gene is TRBV29-1, the J gene TRBJ1-2; no clear D gene. CDR1 and CDR2 from the germline V gene are SQVTM and ANQGSEA. The CDR3 contains 12 residues. Trimming left V 3 bases short and J 1 base short, with 6 bases between. CDR3 sequence (DNA): TGCAGCGTTGATTACAGTAACTATGGCTACACCTTC. This codes for CSVDYSNYGYTF.

This clone occurred a few times. V is TRBV29-1 and J is TRBJ2-6, with D perhaps TRBD2 (6 bases). The CDR3 is made up of 16 amino acids. Trimming removed 3 bases from V and 0 bases from J, with 12 bases in between. From germline, CDR1 is SQVTM and CDR2 ANQGSEA. DNA of the CDR3: TGCAGCGTTGAGTGGCGGGAATACTCTGGGGCCAACGTCCTGACTTTC. It encodes CSVEWREYSGANVLTF.

The V gene is TRBV25-1, the J gene TRBJ1-2, with D unclear. Trimming stripped 0 bases from V and 6 bases from J, with 11 bases between. Germline loops: CDR1 MGHDK, CDR2 SYGVNS. The CDR3 contains 14 residues. CDR3 region: CASSEYRSSDGYTF. CDR3 nucleotide sequence: TGTGCCAGCAGTGAATATCGCAGCAGTGATGGCTACACCTTC.

The CDR3, as DNA: TGCAGCGTGAACTACCACACTGAAGCTTTCTTT. This translates into CSVNYHTEAFF. The chain employs TRBV29-1 and TRBJ1-1; D not certain. Germline V gene data show CDR1 as SQVTM and CDR2 as ANQGSEA. The CDR3 covers 11 residues. Trimming removed 6 bases at V and 3 bases at J, with 8 bases between.

The chain couples TRBV5-1 to TRBJ1-5, with 7 bases identical to TRBD1. Trimming at V came to 1 base and at J to 4 bases, leaving 11 bases not matched to a gene. The CDR3 length is 17 residues. Germline V gene sequence: CDR1 SGHRS, CDR2 YFSETQ. The DNA of the CDR3 is TGCGCCAGCAGCTTGACGGGCGAGACAGGGCCTAATCAGCCCCAGCATTTT. Its protein product is CASSLTGETGPNQPQHF.

The V call is TRBV30, the J call TRBJ2-7; TRBD2 is a possible D gene (5 bases). This CDR3 has 13 amino acids. With 1 base removed from V and 9 bases from J, the gap between germline ends came to 16 bases. In germline, CDR1 is GTSNPN, CDR2 SVGIG (reference sequence). The CDR3 DNA sequence: TGTGCCTGGAGTGGAGGGTCTACTACGAGGCAGTACTTC. This gives the protein CAWSGGSTTRQYF.

Remarks on this clone: Additional DNA sequences in this sample encode the identical CDR3. The chain combines TRBV11-2 with TRBJ1-5; D perhaps matches TRBD1 (6 bases). Germline loops: CDR1 SGHAT, CDR2 FQNNGV. The CDR3 spans 12 residues. The ends were cut back, 4 bases at V and 5 bases at J, with 6 bases in the middle. In DNA form, the CDR3 reads TGTGCCAGCAGCTCAGGGGATCAGCCCCAGCATTTT. This sequence encodes CASSSGDQPQHF.

V and J are TRBV11-2 and TRBJ2-7; TRBD1 agrees at 10 bases. The CDR3 loop spans 13 amino acids. The junction had 2 bases not matched to a gene; V was cut back by 3 bases and J by 6 bases. From germline, CDR1 is SGHAT and CDR2 FQNNGV. The CDR3: CASSFRTGGEQYF. The CDR3 nucleotides are TGTGCCAGCAGCTTCCGGACAGGGGGCGAGCAGTACTTC.

This sequence joins TRBV6-1 and TRBJ1-1; no firm D call. This CDR3 spans 15 amino acids. The V end was cut by 1 base, the J end by 0 bases, with 9 bases between. The germline V gene encodes CDR1 MNHNS and CDR2 SASEGT. The CDR3 region has the DNA TGTGCCAGCAGTGAAGGGTGGGGTATGAACACTGAAGCTTTCTTT. It codes for CASSEGWGMNTEAFF.

This clone has just a few counts. The chain employs TRBV7-9 and TRBJ2-5, with 7 positions matching TRBD1. The CDR3 consists of 14 residues. V shed 3 bases and J 3 bases; nucleotides not matched to a gene: 4. Germline CDR1 is SEHNR and CDR2 is FQNEAQ (reference sequence). The DNA for the CDR3 is TGTGCCAGCAGCTTGCCGGACAGGAAAGAGACCCAGTACTTC. Translating it yields CASSLPDRKETQYF.